This T cell receptor (beta chain) was captured by sequencing in a study of T cell changes during pregnancy in multiple sclerosis. Method: immunoSEQ multiplex PCR; TCRdb's copy keeps in-frame clones and lacks some. The sample carries around 52,000 clones, 92% recorded once. The material was CD4+ T cells from peripheral blood mononuclear cells, obtained in the second trimester of pregnancy. This TCR came from a female donor with multiple sclerosis, enrolled in a pregnancy study.

CDR3 DNA: TGTGCCAGCAGCCCCGGGGGTGGCTATGGCTACACCTTC. It codes for CASSPGGGYGYTF. V gene TRBV5-8 combines with J gene TRBJ1-2; TRBD1 is a possible D gene (5 bases). CDR1 and CDR2 from the germline V gene are SGHTS and YDEGEE. V shed 4 bases and J shed 4 bases, with 11 bases lying between them. The CDR3 is 13 amino acids.